The 5 T cell receptor beta chains below all came from one sample that was sequenced in a study of blood T cell repertoires in COVID-19. Clones were sequenced by immunoSEQ multiplex PCR, and TCRdb holds only the in-frame ones, with some missing. There are some 320,000 clones in the sample; 70% to 90% occur only once, and approximately 7.8% lies in the top ten. Sequenced: peripheral blood. These receptors originate from a woman between 50 and 59 years old who had recovered from COVID-19.

This chain uses TRBV7-9 with TRBJ2-3; 9 positions match TRBD2. Germline V gene sequence: CDR1 SEHNR, CDR2 FQNEAQ (reference sequence). There are 14 residues in the CDR3. Trimming cost V 5 bases and J 6 bases; bases outside gene matches: 6. This CDR3 is CASSRLADGDTQYF. CDR3 DNA: TGTGCCAGCAGCCGACTAGCGGATGGCGATACGCAGTATTTT.

The chain couples TRBV2 to TRBJ1-2, with D possibly being TRBD1 (5 bases). This CDR3 comprises 15 residues. Trimming shortened V by 6 bases and J by 5 bases, and 19 bases separated the two germline ends. Germline V lookup: CDR1 SNHLY, CDR2 FYNNEI. CDR3 amino acids: CASSQGPNFPYGYTF. CDR3 bases: TGTGCCAGCAGCCAGGGCCCCAACTTCCCTTATGGCTACACCTTC.

The chain joins TRBV19 to TRBJ2-3, with no clear D. Germline values: CDR1 LNHDA, CDR2 SQIVND (reference sequence). The CDR3 length is 12 residues. The V end was cut by 7 bases, the J end by 6 bases, with 11 bases between. CDR3 nucleotides: TGTGCCAGTACCTCGACCGGGGATACGCAGTATTTT. It translates to CASTSTGDTQYF.

V gene TRBV30 combines with J gene TRBJ1-2; D is unclear. Germline V lookup: CDR1 GTSNPN, CDR2 SVGIG (reference sequence). The CDR3 consists of 15 residues. V was cut by 3 bases and J by 4 bases, with 18 bases left in between. The CDR3 loop is CAWRRPRNLTYGYTF. CDR3 nucleotide sequence: TGTGCCTGGAGACGACCGCGGAACCTTACCTATGGCTACACCTTC.

The chain is built from TRBV25-1 and TRBJ2-1; TRBD2 might be the D (6 bases). The CDR3 runs 13 residues. Germline lookup yields CDR1 MGHDK and CDR2 SYGVNS. The V end was cut by 6 bases, the J end by 7 bases, with 13 bases between. The CDR3, as DNA: TGTGCCAGCAGGTTGGGCGGGGAGAATGAGCAGTTCTTC. This sequence encodes CASRLGGENEQFF.